This is a list of T cell receptor beta chains from one sample in a study of blood T cell repertoires in COVID-19. Profiling relied on immunoSEQ multiplex PCR, and the TCRdb table lists in-frame clones only, not all of them. In the table there are approximately 63,000 clones, 70% to 90% of which are singletons. The sample taken for sequencing was peripheral blood. These receptors were obtained from a woman older than 75 with acute or convalescent COVID-19. The CDR3 runs from the conserved cysteine through the conserved F or W. Fields, in order: CDR3 protein, CDR3 DNA, D gene, CDR3 length, clone size, V gene, J gene. D genes are given only for firm matches. The listing skips clone size in some rows; elsewhere it reads once, few, many or a size class.

cdr3_aa: CASSPELAAWNEQFF; cdr3_nt: TGTGCCAGCAGCCCTGAACTAGCGGCGTGGAATGAGCAGTTCTTC; d_call: TRBD2; cdr3_length: 15; clone_size: .; v_call: TRBV14; j_call: TRBJ2-1
cdr3_aa: CASSQTGGAYGYTF; cdr3_nt: TGTGCCAGCAGTCAGACAGGGGGCGCATATGGCTACACCTTC; d_call: TRBD1; cdr3_length: 14; clone_size: .; v_call: TRBV27; j_call: TRBJ1-2
cdr3_aa: CASSRGGVTDTQYF; cdr3_nt: TGTGCCAGCAGCAGGGGCGGGGTCACAGATACGCAGTATTTT; d_call: .; cdr3_length: 14; clone_size: .; v_call: TRBV7-2; j_call: TRBJ2-3
cdr3_aa: CASSLDGGGSLETQYF; cdr3_nt: TGTGCCAGCAGCTTAGATGGGGGGGGGAGTTTGGAGACCCAGTACTTC; d_call: TRBD2; cdr3_length: 16; clone_size: .; v_call: TRBV11-2; j_call: TRBJ2-5
cdr3_aa: CASSASRSVHNEQFF; cdr3_nt: TGTGCCAGCAGTGCCTCCCGGAGCGTACACAATGAGCAGTTCTTC; d_call: .; cdr3_length: 15; clone_size: .; v_call: TRBV6-2/TRBV6-3; j_call: TRBJ2-1
cdr3_aa: CASSEGAGLREQYF; cdr3_nt: TGTGCCAGCAGTGAAGGAGCGGGACTTCGGGAGCAGTACTTC; d_call: TRBD2; cdr3_length: 14; clone_size: .; v_call: TRBV2; j_call: TRBJ2-7
cdr3_aa: CASRQGRGSPLHF; cdr3_nt: TGTGCCAGCCGACAGGGGAGGGGTTCACCCCTCCACTTT; d_call: TRBD1; cdr3_length: 13; clone_size: .; v_call: TRBV7-2; j_call: TRBJ1-6
cdr3_aa: CASSPLDRGDYEQYF; cdr3_nt: TGTGCCAGCAGCCCCTTGGACAGGGGGGACTACGAGCAGTACTTC; d_call: TRBD1; cdr3_length: 15; clone_size: .; v_call: TRBV5-6; j_call: TRBJ2-7
cdr3_aa: CASSLGQLVDTQYF; cdr3_nt: TGCGCCAGCAGCTTGGGACAGCTTGTAGATACGCAGTATTTT; d_call: .; cdr3_length: 14; clone_size: .; v_call: TRBV5-1; j_call: TRBJ2-3
cdr3_aa: CASNHGYDEQYF; cdr3_nt: TGTGCCAGCAATCACGGGTACGACGAGCAGTACTTC; d_call: .; cdr3_length: 12; clone_size: .; v_call: TRBV3-1/TRBV3-2; j_call: TRBJ2-7
cdr3_aa: CATSEGTGDLYGYTF; cdr3_nt: TGTGCCACCAGTGAGGGGACAGGGGATCTCTATGGCTACACCTTC; d_call: TRBD1; cdr3_length: 15; clone_size: .; v_call: TRBV24-1; j_call: TRBJ1-2
cdr3_aa: CATSRDLRAMNTEAFF; cdr3_nt: TGTGCCACCAGCAGAGATTTAAGAGCGATGAACACTGAAGCTTTCTTT; d_call: .; cdr3_length: 16; clone_size: .; v_call: TRBV15; j_call: TRBJ1-1
cdr3_aa: CASSLEGTTTNTGELFF; cdr3_nt: TGTGCCAGCAGCTTAGAAGGGACAACCACGAACACCGGGGAGCTGTTTTTT; d_call: .; cdr3_length: 17; clone_size: .; v_call: TRBV7-2; j_call: TRBJ2-2
cdr3_aa: CASSIGQVGGYTF; cdr3_nt: TGTGCCAGCAGCATTGGACAGGTCGGTGGCTACACCTTC; d_call: TRBD1; cdr3_length: 13; clone_size: .; v_call: TRBV7-9; j_call: TRBJ1-2
cdr3_aa: CASSYGGASYEQYF; cdr3_nt: TGTGCCAGCAGTTACGGGGGGGCCTCCTACGAGCAGTACTTC; d_call: .; cdr3_length: 14; clone_size: .; v_call: TRBV6-2/TRBV6-3; j_call: TRBJ2-7
cdr3_aa: CASSPGTSSSGELFF; cdr3_nt: TGCGCCAGCAGCCCCGGGACTAGCAGTTCCGGGGAGCTGTTTTTT; d_call: TRBD2; cdr3_length: 15; clone_size: few; v_call: TRBV5-1; j_call: TRBJ2-2
cdr3_aa: CASSLGRETGELFF; cdr3_nt: TGTGCCAGCAGCTTAGGACGGGAAACCGGGGAGCTGTTTTTT; d_call: .; cdr3_length: 14; clone_size: .; v_call: TRBV7-9; j_call: TRBJ2-2
cdr3_aa: CASSGDFGEAFF; cdr3_nt: TGTGCCAGCAGTGGAGACTTTGGTGAAGCTTTCTTT; d_call: .; cdr3_length: 12; clone_size: .; v_call: TRBV2; j_call: TRBJ1-1
cdr3_aa: CASRQEPGQPQHF; cdr3_nt: TGTGCCAGCCGACAGGAACCGGGTCAGCCCCAGCATTTT; d_call: .; cdr3_length: 13; clone_size: .; v_call: TRBV7-9; j_call: TRBJ1-5
cdr3_aa: CASSELLAGGTDTQYF; cdr3_nt: TGTGCCAGCAGTGAACTCCTAGCGGGAGGCACAGATACGCAGTATTTT; d_call: TRBD2; cdr3_length: 16; clone_size: .; v_call: TRBV2; j_call: TRBJ2-3
cdr3_aa: CAISGDDPGTIYF; cdr3_nt: TGTGCCATCAGTGGCGACGACCCAGGCACCATATATTTT; d_call: .; cdr3_length: 13; clone_size: .; v_call: TRBV10-3; j_call: TRBJ1-3
cdr3_aa: CASSPKTDSTDTQYF; cdr3_nt: TGCGCCAGCAGCCCAAAGACAGATTCCACAGATACGCAGTATTTT; d_call: .; cdr3_length: 15; clone_size: .; v_call: TRBV5-1; j_call: TRBJ2-3
cdr3_aa: CATSRAVDGYTF; cdr3_nt: TGTGCCACGTCCCGAGCGGTAGATGGCTACACCTTC; d_call: .; cdr3_length: 12; clone_size: .; v_call: TRBV2; j_call: TRBJ1-2
cdr3_aa: CATSDPGLAELQETQYF; cdr3_nt: TGTGCCACCAGTGACCCCGGACTAGCGGAACTTCAAGAGACCCAGTACTTC; d_call: TRBD2; cdr3_length: 17; clone_size: .; v_call: TRBV24-1; j_call: TRBJ2-5
cdr3_aa: CASSIQGGQPQHF; cdr3_nt: TGTGCCAGTAGTATCCAGGGGGGTCAGCCCCAGCATTTT; d_call: TRBD1; cdr3_length: 13; clone_size: .; v_call: TRBV19; j_call: TRBJ1-5
cdr3_aa: CASSSRTDSSYNSPLHF; cdr3_nt: TGTGCCAGCAGTTCGAGGACAGATAGCTCCTATAATTCACCCCTCCACTTT; d_call: .; cdr3_length: 17; clone_size: .; v_call: TRBV27; j_call: TRBJ1-6
cdr3_aa: CASSPSLDGYTF; cdr3_nt: TGTGCCAGCTCACCAAGTTTAGATGGCTACACCTTC; d_call: .; cdr3_length: 12; clone_size: .; v_call: TRBV18; j_call: TRBJ1-2
cdr3_aa: CASSIGPGTPQHF; cdr3_nt: TGTGCCAGTAGTATCGGGCCGGGGACTCCCCAGCATTTT; d_call: .; cdr3_length: 13; clone_size: .; v_call: TRBV19; j_call: TRBJ1-5
cdr3_aa: CASSLDGPGLRYGYTF; cdr3_nt: TGCGCCAGCAGCTTGGACGGACCAGGGCTGAGGTATGGCTACACCTTC; d_call: .; cdr3_length: 16; clone_size: .; v_call: TRBV5-1; j_call: TRBJ1-2
cdr3_aa: CASSLKGINEKLFF; cdr3_nt: TGTGCCAGCAGCCTAAAGGGGATTAATGAAAAACTGTTTTTT; d_call: .; cdr3_length: 14; clone_size: .; v_call: TRBV3-1/TRBV3-2; j_call: TRBJ1-4
cdr3_aa: CASSGTGARDTEAFF; cdr3_nt: TGCGCCAGCAGTGGGACAGGGGCAAGGGACACTGAAGCTTTCTTT; d_call: TRBD1; cdr3_length: 15; clone_size: .; v_call: TRBV4-1; j_call: TRBJ1-1
cdr3_aa: CASSIFGQGAYGYTF; cdr3_nt: TGTGCCAGTAGTATTTTCGGACAGGGGGCCTATGGCTACACCTTC; d_call: TRBD1; cdr3_length: 15; clone_size: .; v_call: TRBV19; j_call: TRBJ1-2
cdr3_aa: CASSYKSGLADSYEQYF; cdr3_nt: TGTGCCAGCAGCTACAAAAGCGGGCTAGCGGACTCCTACGAGCAGTACTTC; d_call: TRBD2; cdr3_length: 17; clone_size: few; v_call: TRBV5-4; j_call: TRBJ2-7
cdr3_aa: CASSLLAGAISYEQYF; cdr3_nt: TGTGCCAGCAGCTTATTGGCGGGGGCCATCTCCTACGAGCAGTACTTC; d_call: .; cdr3_length: 16; clone_size: .; v_call: TRBV7-3; j_call: TRBJ2-7
cdr3_aa: CASSHEGWTGNTIYF; cdr3_nt: TGTGCCAGCAGCCACGAGGGATGGACTGGAAACACCATATATTTT; d_call: .; cdr3_length: 15; clone_size: .; v_call: TRBV3-1/TRBV3-2; j_call: TRBJ1-3